Each of the 29 T cell receptor beta chains below was sequenced from the same sample in a study of T cells in Graves' hyperthyroidism and ophthalmopathy. The source material, RNA transcripts, was used to amplify TCR beta CDR3 regions. HTBI primers were the set used in a first-round RT-PCR of the TCR CDR3. TCRdb re-called the multiplex PCR reads through MiXCR, storing one row per CDR3 protein. The repertoire holds about 320,000 distinct CDR3 sequences, with 16% as singletons. Sequenced: blood. The receptors come from a man under 40 with Graves' hyperthyroidism.

This clonotype was seen only a few times. The chain is built from TRBV4-1 and TRBJ2-3, with 7 bases identical to TRBD2. This CDR3 is 15 amino acids long. Germline V lookup: CDR1 MGHRA, CDR2 YSYEKL. V lost 4 bases to trimming and J lost 1 base; unmatched junction nucleotides: 5. CDR3 nucleotide sequence: TGCGCCAGCAGCCGGGCGGGAGCCGGCACAGATACGCAGTATTTT. It translates to CASSRAGAGTDTQYF.

This clonotype was seen a few times. This chain links TRBV7-8 with TRBJ1-2; D is perhaps TRBD1 (6 bases). Germline assignment: CDR1 SGHVS and CDR2 FQNEAQ. The V end was cut by 5 bases, the J end by 4 bases, with 14 bases between. The CDR3 totals 14 residues. CDR3 coding DNA: TGTGCCAGCAGCCTCCAGGGACAAACCTATGGCTACACCTTC. The encoded protein is CASSLQGQTYGYTF.

This clonotype appeared a single time. The genes are TRBV7-9 and TRBJ1-1; no clear D gene. The germline V gene encodes CDR1 SEHNR and CDR2 FQNEAQ (reference sequence). This CDR3 has 16 residues. V was cut by 5 bases and J by 0 bases, with 16 bases left in between. CDR3 loop: CASSQALGSMNTEAFF. CDR3 DNA: TGTGCCAGCAGCCAAGCGCTGGGATCCATGAACACTGAAGCTTTCTTT.

This clonotype was recorded many times. The gene calls are TRBV5-1 and TRBJ1-2; D unresolved. CDR1 and CDR2 from the germline V gene are SGHRS and YFSETQ. V was pared by 0 bases and J by 4 bases, with 19 bases between. The CDR3 contains 17 residues. The chain's CDR3 is CASSLDAISADTYGYTF. The DNA of the CDR3 is TGCGCCAGCAGCTTGGACGCTATTTCGGCAGACACCTATGGCTACACCTTC.

The chain links TRBV28 to TRBJ1-2, with D maybe TRBD1 (5 bases). Germline CDR1 reads MDHEN; CDR2 reads SYDVKM. The germline V and J ends were trimmed by 7 bases and 8 bases, with 14 bases remaining between them. The CDR3 totals 12 residues. The CDR3 region has the DNA TGTGCCAGCAATGAAGCAGGGAAGGGCTACACCTTC. Amino acids: CASNEAGKGYTF.

This chain joins TRBV5-6 and TRBJ2-7; 7 bases agree with TRBD2. Unmatched junction bases numbered 6, after V lost 0 bases and J lost 3 bases. The CDR3 consists of 15 residues. The germline V gene encodes CDR1 SGHDT and CDR2 YYEEEE. CDR3 nucleotide sequence: TGTGCCAGCAGCTTGGGAGGAGCGGGGCGCTACGAGCAGTACTTC. Its protein is CASSLGGAGRYEQYF. Looking up the rest from reference TRBV5-6 and TRBJ2-7 gives the full variable domain: DAGVTQSPTHLIKTRGQQVTLRCSPKSGHDTVSWYQQALGQGPQFIFQYYEEEERQRGNFPDRFSGHQFPNYSSELNVNALLLGDSALYLCASSLGGAGRYEQYFGPGTRLTVT.

This clonotype has ten or more counts. The V call is TRBV3-1, the J call TRBJ1-5, with D unresolved. The CDR3 runs 15 residues. The germline CDR1 and CDR2 sequences are LGHDT and YNNKEL (reference sequence). V lost 0 bases, J lost 2 bases, and 8 bases lay in between. The CDR3 DNA reads as TGTGCCAGCAGCCAAGACCTAGACGGCAATCAGCCCCAGCATTTT. Amino acids: CASSQDLDGNQPQHF. Full variable domain (remainder filled in from reference TRBV3-1 and TRBJ1-5): DTAVSQTPKYLVTQMGNDKSIKCEQNLGHDTMYWYKQDSKKFLKIMFSYNNKELIINETVPNRFSPKSPDKAHLNLHINSLELGDSAVYFCASSQDLDGNQPQHFGDGTRLSIL.

The genes are TRBV15 and TRBJ2-7; D is ambiguous. This CDR3 contains 14 residues. Per the germline V gene, CDR1 is LNHNV and CDR2 is YYDKDF (reference sequence). V gave up 5 bases and J gave up 2 bases, with 13 bases separating them. The CDR3 DNA reads TGTGCCACCAGCGCTTATCCGGGTCCCTACGAGCAGTACTTC. It is translated as CATSAYPGPYEQYF.

This clonotype was seen a few times. V and J are TRBV7-8 and TRBJ2-2; 7 nucleotides align to TRBD2. CDR1 is SGHVS, CDR2 FQNEAQ, per germline. Losses at the gene ends were 2 bases for V and 7 bases for J; bases not matched to a gene: 10. The CDR3 runs to 16 residues. In DNA form, the CDR3 reads TGTGCCAGCAGCTTATGGGAGGGGAGTGGAGGCGGGGAGCTGTTTTTT. Translated, it gives CASSLWEGSGGGELFF.

This clonotype was counted between two and nine times. The rearrangement links TRBV7-9 to TRBJ2-1; D is uncertain. The CDR3 length is 9 residues. Germline CDR1 and CDR2: SEHNR and FQNEAQ (reference sequence). The CDR3 spells CATRDEQFF. CDR3 nucleotides: TGTGCTACGCGCGATGAGCAGTTCTTC.

The table lists this clonotype with a few counts. The rearrangement joins TRBV5-1 to TRBJ1-4; D is possibly TRBD1 (5 bases). V was trimmed by 3 bases and J by 8 bases, leaving 11 bases between them. This CDR3 has 13 amino acids. Germline CDR1 and CDR2: SGHRS and YFSETQ. The CDR3 DNA reads TGCGCCAGCAGCTCGGGGCAGGAGGAAAAACTGTTTTTT. Protein sequence: CASSSGQEEKLFF.

In this sample, this clonotype turned up a few times. The V gene is TRBV4-1, the J gene TRBJ2-7; TRBD2 aligns across 10 bases. CDR1 is MGHRA and CDR2 is YSYEKL in the germline V gene. V trimming: 8 bases; J trimming: 7 bases; junction bases outside the gene matches: 17. CDR3 length: 16 residues. For the CDR3, the DNA is TGCGCCAGCTCCCCGAGGATGCTAGCGGGAGTGAAAGAGCAGTACTTC. Translated: CASSPRMLAGVKEQYF.

Many counts were recorded for this clonotype. The V and J genes are TRBV18 and TRBJ1-1; unclear D gene. The CDR3 contains 11 residues. The germline V and J ends were trimmed by 3 bases and 8 bases, with 7 bases remaining between them. Germline loops: CDR1 KGHSH, CDR2 LQKENI. CDR3 sequence reads: CASSPGIEAFF. For the CDR3, the DNA is TGTGCCAGCTCACCGGGGATCGAAGCTTTCTTT.

This clonotype showed up many times. The V gene is TRBV24-1, the J gene TRBJ2-1, with a weak D call TRBD2 (5 bases). V lost 5 bases and J 6 bases, leaving 10 bases between the germline ends. There are 13 residues in the CDR3. CDR1 and CDR2 from the germline V gene are KGHDR and SFDVKD. The CDR3, as DNA: TGTGCCACCAGTGTCTTCAGCGGCAATGAGCAGTTCTTC. Amino acids: CATSVFSGNEQFF.

This clonotype has at least ten counts. This chain connects TRBV11-2 to TRBJ1-2; 7 positions match TRBD1. Germline V gives CDR1 SGHAT, CDR2 FQNNGV. Trimming removed 1 base from V and 8 bases from J; junction bases left unmatched: 10. This CDR3 comprises 15 residues. The CDR3, as DNA: TGTGCCAGCAGCTTAGGACAGGGATTTGCTCGGGGCTACACCTTC. Amino acid sequence: CASSLGQGFARGYTF.

This clonotype was recorded at least ten times. A read error may explain this, as a much larger clone is one base away. The chain recombines TRBV20-1 with TRBJ1-1, with D unclear. This CDR3 spans 14 amino acids. In germline, CDR1 is DFQATT, CDR2 SNEGSKA (reference sequence). The V end was cut by 1 base, the J end by 1 base, with 10 bases between. This CDR3 reads CSARGPAQNTEAFF. In nucleotides, the CDR3 is TGCAGTGCTAGAGGCCCCGCCCAGAACACTGAAGCTTTCTTT.

This clonotype was detected a few times. This chain connects TRBV24-1 to TRBJ2-7; TRBD1 matches 9 bases. Trimming removed 5 bases from V and 5 bases from J; junction bases left unmatched: 9. The germline V gene has CDR1 KGHDR and CDR2 SFDVKD. The CDR3 is 15 residues long. In nucleotides, the CDR3 is TGTGCCACCAGTGGGATGGGACAGGGAAAGAACGAGCAGTACTTC. It encodes CATSGMGQGKNEQYF.

This clonotype was observed a handful of times. This chain links TRBV14 with TRBJ1-2, with a weak D call TRBD1 (5 bases). Germline V gives CDR1 SGHDN, CDR2 FVKESK. This CDR3 spans 13 amino acids. Trimming pared 3 bases from V and 4 bases from J, leaving 9 bases between. The CDR3: CASSQEGSYGYTF. The CDR3 DNA reads TGTGCCAGCAGCCAGGAGGGGAGCTATGGCTACACCTTC.

V is TRBV5-4 and J is TRBJ2-2; D perhaps matches TRBD1 (5 bases). The germline CDR1 and CDR2 sequences are SGHNT and YYREEE (reference sequence). Trimming removed 4 bases at V and 4 bases at J, with 17 bases between. The CDR3 spans 16 residues. CDR3 bases: TGTGCCAGCAGCCTCCTGGCAGGGCCGACCACCGGGGAGCTGTTTTTT. Its protein is CASSLLAGPTTGELFF.

This clonotype was found a few times. The chain links TRBV12-3 or TRBV12-4 to TRBJ2-5; TRBD1 matches 8 bases. This CDR3 comprises 15 residues. V shed 5 bases, J shed 5 bases, and the junction held 10 bases outside the gene matches. CDR3 residues: CASSLSSGGAETQYF. The CDR3 nucleotides read TGTGCCAGCAGTCTCAGCTCAGGGGGCGCTGAGACCCAGTACTTC.

This chain links TRBV27 with TRBJ1-5; D not resolved. CDR1 and CDR2 (germline): MNHEY, SMNVEV (reference sequence). Trimming stripped 7 bases from V and 2 bases from J, with 6 bases between. CDR3 size: 12 residues. The CDR3 region has the DNA TGTGCCAGCAAGTCCGGCAATCAGCCCCAGCATTTT. Encoded protein: CASKSGNQPQHF.

The rearrangement links TRBV5-1 to TRBJ1-2, with unresolved D. From germline, CDR1 is SGHRS and CDR2 YFSETQ. Trimming took 2 bases from V and 5 from J, leaving 10 bases between them. The CDR3 spans 13 residues. CDR3 in amino acids: CASSLKGLYGYTF. The CDR3, as DNA: TGCGCCAGCAGCTTAAAAGGACTATATGGCTACACCTTC.

V is TRBV5-1 and J is TRBJ1-5; the D is unclear. Germline V lookup: CDR1 SGHRS, CDR2 YFSETQ. This CDR3 is 13 amino acids long. V dropped 4 bases and J dropped 7 bases, with 12 bases sitting between them. The DNA of the CDR3 is TGCGCCAGCAGCCCGGAGGGAGACCAGCCCCAGCATTTT. Translating gives CASSPEGDQPQHF.

This sequence joins TRBV10-3 and TRBJ2-5; 11 nucleotides match TRBD2. The CDR3 is 13 amino acids. Germline V lookup: CDR1 ENHRY, CDR2 SYGVKD. V was clipped by 10 bases and J by 2 bases; unmatched bases: 3. The CDR3 here is CATLAGGQETQYF. DNA of the CDR3: TGTGCCACCTTAGCGGGAGGGCAAGAGACCCAGTACTTC.

In its sample, this clonotype was seen many times. The chain recombines TRBV20-1 with TRBJ2-7; D possibly corresponds to TRBD1 (5 bases). Trimming took off 7 bases at V and 4 bases at J, with 14 bases between the two ends. The CDR3 has 12 residues. The germline V gene encodes CDR1 DFQATT and CDR2 SNEGSKA (reference sequence). The CDR3 protein is CSVQGDIYEQYF. The CDR3 region has the DNA TGCAGTGTACAAGGGGATATATACGAGCAGTACTTC.

The CDR3 bases are TGTGCCAGCAGTTCCAGGGGGGTGTACACTGAAGCTTTCTTT. Translated, it gives CASSSRGVYTEAFF. V and J are TRBV28 and TRBJ1-1; 7 nucleotides align to TRBD1. Losses at the gene ends were 4 bases for V and 3 bases for J; bases not matched to a gene: 5. The germline CDR1 and CDR2 sequences are MDHEN and SYDVKM. This CDR3 contains 14 residues.

This chain joins TRBV7-2 and TRBJ1-5, with D uncertain. Germline V gene sequence: CDR1 SGHTA, CDR2 FQGNSA. CDR3 length equals 14 residues. The V end was cut by 1 base, the J end by 2 bases, with 6 bases between. The CDR3 nucleotides read TGTGCCAGCAGCTTAGAGAACGGCAATCAGCCCCAGCATTTT. Its protein is CASSLENGNQPQHF.

The V call is TRBV24-1, the J call TRBJ2-7, with a possible D match to TRBD1 (5 bases). There are 16 residues in the CDR3. The germline V gene encodes CDR1 KGHDR and CDR2 SFDVKD. Between the trimmed V and J ends, which lost 0 bases and 5 bases, there was a span of 16 bases. CDR3 region: CATSDLQPRTLDEQYF. CDR3 sequence (DNA): TGTGCCACCAGTGATTTGCAACCCCGGACATTGGACGAGCAGTACTTC.

DNA of the CDR3: TGTGCCAGCAGCCAAGAAATCGGGACTCCCGGTCAGTATACGCAGTATTTT. Translated, it gives CASSQEIGTPGQYTQYF. The chain uses TRBV14 and TRBJ2-3; D might be TRBD2 (6 bases). Germline V CDR1 and CDR2: SGHDN, FVKESK. CDR3 length: 17 residues. The ends were cut back, 0 bases at V and 7 bases at J, with 20 bases in the middle.